This T cell receptor (beta chain) was recorded in a study of cytomegalovirus exposure and HLA in healthy donors. Study outcomes and limitations: Analyses of presence/absence relied on an assumption of roughly uniform sequencing depth across donors.

Comments on this clone: Its antigen is not known.

This CDR3 is built from 16 residues. CDR1 is SGHRS and CDR2 is YFSETQ in the germline V gene. With V trimmed by 0 bases and J by 6 bases, 8 bases remained unmatched. 60 Vbeta and 13 Jbeta primers were used in PCR. Data came from immunoSEQ multiplex PCR; TCRdb stores just in-frame clones and leaves some out. The sample records nearly 110,000 clones, more than 60% being singletons. V and J are TRBV5-1 and TRBJ2-3; 9 bases are a match to TRBD1. The TCR sequence derives from a man aged 35 to 55 in good health and CMV-seronegative. Sample: PBMCs. The CDR3 loop reads CASSLAGDRVADTQYF. The CDR3, as DNA: TGCGCCAGCAGCTTGGCGGGGGACAGGGTAGCGGATACGCAGTATTTT.